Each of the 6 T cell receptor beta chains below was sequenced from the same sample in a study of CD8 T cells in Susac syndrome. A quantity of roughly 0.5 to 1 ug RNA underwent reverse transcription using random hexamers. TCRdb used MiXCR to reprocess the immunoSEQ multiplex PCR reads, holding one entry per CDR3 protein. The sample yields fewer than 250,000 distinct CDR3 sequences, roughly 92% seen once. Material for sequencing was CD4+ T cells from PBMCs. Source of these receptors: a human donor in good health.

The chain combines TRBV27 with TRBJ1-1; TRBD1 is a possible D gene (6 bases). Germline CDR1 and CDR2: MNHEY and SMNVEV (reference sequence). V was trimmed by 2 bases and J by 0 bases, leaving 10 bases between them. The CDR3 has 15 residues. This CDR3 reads CASSLRGLMNTEAFF. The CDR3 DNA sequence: TGTGCCAGCAGTTTAAGGGGGTTGATGAACACTGAAGCTTTCTTT.

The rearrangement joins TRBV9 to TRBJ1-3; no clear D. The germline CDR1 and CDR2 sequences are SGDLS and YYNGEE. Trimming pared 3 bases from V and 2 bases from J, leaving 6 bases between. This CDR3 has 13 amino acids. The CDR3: CASSASAGNTIYF. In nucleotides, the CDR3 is TGTGCCAGCAGCGCCTCAGCTGGAAACACCATATATTTT.

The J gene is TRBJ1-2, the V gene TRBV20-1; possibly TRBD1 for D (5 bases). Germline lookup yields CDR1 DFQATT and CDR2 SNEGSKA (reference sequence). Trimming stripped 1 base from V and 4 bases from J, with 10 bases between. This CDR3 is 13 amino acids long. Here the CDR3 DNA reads TGCAGTGCTAGAGGATGGGACTTCTATGGCTACACCTTC. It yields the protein CSARGWDFYGYTF.

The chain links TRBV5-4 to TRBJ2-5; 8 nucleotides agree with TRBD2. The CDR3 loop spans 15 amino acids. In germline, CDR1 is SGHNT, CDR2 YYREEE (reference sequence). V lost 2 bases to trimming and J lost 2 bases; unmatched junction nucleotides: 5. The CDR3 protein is CASSFGVAGQETQYF. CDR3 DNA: TGTGCCAGCAGCTTCGGGGTAGCGGGGCAAGAGACCCAGTACTTC.

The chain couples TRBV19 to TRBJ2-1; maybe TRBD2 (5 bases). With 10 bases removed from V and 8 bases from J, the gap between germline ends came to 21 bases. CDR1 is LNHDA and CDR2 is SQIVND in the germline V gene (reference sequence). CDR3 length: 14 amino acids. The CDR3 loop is CATPRSGVIHEQFF. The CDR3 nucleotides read TGTGCCACTCCGAGGAGCGGCGTTATCCATGAGCAGTTCTTC.

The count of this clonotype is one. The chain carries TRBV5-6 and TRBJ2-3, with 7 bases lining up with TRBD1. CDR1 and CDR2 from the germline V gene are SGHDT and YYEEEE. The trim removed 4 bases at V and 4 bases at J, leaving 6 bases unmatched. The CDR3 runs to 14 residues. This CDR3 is CASSQTGLADTQYF. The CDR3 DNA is TGTGCCAGCAGCCAGACAGGGCTTGCAGATACGCAGTATTTT.